The rows below give T cell receptor beta chains drawn from one sample of a study of cytomegalovirus exposure and HLA in healthy donors. Assay used: immunoSEQ multiplex PCR; TCRdb lists only in-frame clones, some missing. The sample lists around 170,000 clones, roughly 88% occurring once. The sample was PBMCs. The source of these receptors is a woman younger than 35 in good health and CMV-seronegative. Each CDR3 is given with its conserved first and last residue. Each record gives: D gene, J gene, V gene, clone size, CDR3 protein, CDR3 DNA. A D gene is named only where the DNA matches it firmly. Clone size is stated in some rows and not others, as once, few, many or a class when expanded.

.	TRBJ1-4	TRBV6-6	.	CASSPGATNEKLFF	TGTGCCAGCAGCCCGGGTGCAACTAATGAAAAACTGTTTTTT
TRBD1	TRBJ2-7	TRBV11-2	.	CASTPGQGYYEQYF	TGTGCCAGCACCCCGGGACAGGGGTACTACGAGCAGTACTTC
TRBD2	TRBJ2-1	TRBV25-1	few	CASSEGDGGYEQFF	TGTGCCAGCAGTGAAGGGGACGGGGGGTATGAGCAGTTCTTC
.	TRBJ1-1	TRBV6-5	once	CASSYTSVNTEAFF	TGTGCCAGCAGTTACACATCCGTGAACACTGAAGCTTTCTTT
.	TRBJ1-2	TRBV30	.	CAWSPPEGWAYGYTF	TGTGCCTGGAGTCCCCCGGAGGGATGGGCTTATGGCTACACCTTC
.	TRBJ1-5	TRBV6-5	few	CASSHSGLRHQPQHF	TGTGCCAGCAGTCACTCGGGACTTCGCCATCAGCCCCAGCATTTT
.	TRBJ1-3	TRBV19	.	CASRPGSSGNTIYF	TGTGCCAGTAGGCCGGGTTCCTCTGGAAACACCATATATTTT
.	TRBJ1-2	TRBV27	once	CASSPILGRGAGYTF	TGTGCCAGCAGTCCAATACTAGGACGAGGAGCTGGCTACACCTTC
TRBD1	TRBJ1-5	TRBV18	.	CASGQGSNQPQHF	TGTGCCAGCGGACAGGGAAGCAATCAGCCCCAGCATTTT
TRBD2	TRBJ2-1	TRBV25-1	.	CASIAGGLGEQFF	TGTGCCAGCATAGCGGGGGGGTTGGGTGAGCAGTTCTTC
TRBD1	TRBJ2-3	TRBV6-1	.	CASARGQGGEDTQYF	TGTGCCAGCGCCCGGGGACAGGGAGGCGAAGATACGCAGTATTTT
.	TRBJ2-2	TRBV6-5	.	CASSHGGANTGELFF	TGTGCCAGCAGTCACGGGGGTGCGAACACCGGGGAGCTGTTTTTT
.	TRBJ1-1	TRBV28	.	CASSSGTRGTEAFF	TGTGCCAGCAGCTCAGGGACTCGGGGCACTGAAGCTTTCTTT
TRBD2	TRBJ2-1	TRBV7-2	.	CASSLYSGGLNEQFF	TGTGCCAGCAGCTTATACAGCGGGGGTCTCAATGAGCAGTTCTTC
.	TRBJ1-1	TRBV19	.	CASLARQYTEAFF	TGTGCCAGCCTCGCACGACAGTACACTGAAGCTTTCTTT
TRBD1	TRBJ1-4	TRBV9	.	CASSASFDRGLSTNEKLFF	TGTGCCAGCAGCGCCTCCTTTGACAGGGGGCTTTCGACTAATGAAAAACTGTTTTTT